What follows are 24 T cell receptor beta chains derived from one specimen sequenced in a study of blood T cell repertoires in COVID-19 (dated by TCRdb to the early 2020s). The protocol used for the library was the immunoSEQ multiplex PCR assay. The immuneACCESS repertoire file appears here via TCRdb, limited to in-frame rearrangements. These files lack a portion of the clones; in checked studies, under half of the deficit traces to unresolved V genes, and the cause of the others is not known. This sample comprises approximately 210,000 clones, about 85% of them detected only once. Of the sample, roughly 1.7% falls within the top ten clones. Material: peripheral blood. Every receptor here comes from a man between 65 and 79 years old with acute or convalescent COVID-19.

The chain is built from TRBV25-1 and TRBJ2-2; 10 bases line up with TRBD2. The CDR3 length is 15 residues. The germline V gene encodes CDR1 MGHDK and CDR2 SYGVNS. Germline trimming cut 7 bases from V and 4 bases from J; bases unmatched to any gene: 6. The CDR3 nucleotides read TGTGCCAGCACCCTAGCGGGAGTAAGCACCGGGGAGCTGTTTTTT. Translated: CASTLAGVSTGELFF.

This chain links TRBV7-9 with TRBJ1-1; TRBD1 aligns across 8 bases. The germline V gene encodes CDR1 SEHNR and CDR2 FQNEAQ (reference sequence). This CDR3 contains 16 residues. Trimming at V came to 8 bases and at J to 0 bases, leaving 11 bases not matched to a gene. In DNA form, the CDR3 reads TGTGCCAGCCAGATTACAGGGGGGATCATGAACACTGAAGCTTTCTTT. This sequence encodes CASQITGGIMNTEAFF.

The chain recombines TRBV3-1 (or the pseudogene TRBV3-2) with TRBJ2-1; TRBD2 agrees at 13 bases. Germline lookup yields CDR1 LGHDT and CDR2 YNNKEL (reference sequence). After removal of 4 bases from V and 8 bases from J, the junction contained 5 bases not matched to a gene. CDR3 length: 15 amino acids. The CDR3 loop is CASSLTSGRADEQFF. DNA for the CDR3: TGTGCCAGCAGCCTAACTAGCGGGAGGGCCGATGAGCAGTTCTTC.

CDR3 coding DNA: TGTGCCAGCTCACCATCGGCAGGCTACGAGCAGTACTTC. This codes for CASSPSAGYEQYF. The V gene is TRBV18, the J gene TRBJ2-7; D is unclear. Between the trimmed V and J ends, which lost 2 bases and 3 bases, there was a span of 8 bases. This CDR3 spans 13 amino acids. Germline values: CDR1 KGHSH, CDR2 LQKENI.

The CDR3 nucleotides are TGTGCCAGCAGCCGGGGGACTAGCGATTACTACGAGCAGTACTTC. This codes for CASSRGTSDYYEQYF. The chain uses TRBV13 and TRBJ2-7; TRBD2 aligns across 10 bases. The V gene end was trimmed by 5 bases and the J gene end by 3 bases; junction bases not matched to a gene: 7. The CDR3 loop spans 15 amino acids. CDR1 PRHDT and CDR2 FYEKMQ come from the germline V gene (reference sequence).

The CDR3 coding sequence is TGTGCCAGCAGCAAAACTGGTATCTGTGGCGGGCAAAACACTGAAGCTTTCTTT. This encodes CASSKTGICGGQNTEAFF. The rearrangement uses TRBV21-1 and TRBJ1-1. TRBV21-1 is assigned pseudogene status. The CDR3 runs 18 residues.

This chain links TRBV5-5 with TRBJ2-3; D is perhaps TRBD2 (5 bases). The CDR3 runs 17 residues. Germline-derived CDR1 and CDR2 are SGHKS and YYEKEE (reference sequence). The V and J ends lost 1 base and 0 bases respectively, with 15 bases between them. For the CDR3, the DNA is TGTGCCAGCAGCTTGAAACCGGTGGGAGCGAGCACAGATACGCAGTATTTT. Its translation is CASSLKPVGASTDTQYF.

This chain connects TRBV2 to TRBJ1-1, with 9 nucleotides matching TRBD1. The CDR3 length is 15 residues. The germline V gene encodes CDR1 SNHLY and CDR2 FYNNEI. V lost 7 bases to trimming and J lost 0 bases; unmatched junction nucleotides: 6. The CDR3: CASNTQGALNTEAFF. In nucleotides, the CDR3 is TGTGCCAGCAATACACAGGGGGCCCTGAACACTGAAGCTTTCTTT. Looking up the rest from reference TRBV2 and TRBJ1-1 gives the full variable domain: EPEVTQTPSHQVTQMGQEVILRCVPISNHLYFYWYRQILGQKVEFLVSFYNNEISEKSEIFDDQFSVERPDGSNFTLKIRSTKLEDSAMYFCASNTQGALNTEAFFGQGTRLTVV.

V gene TRBV5-5 combines with J gene TRBJ2-7; TRBD1 matches 10 bases. Germline V gene sequence: CDR1 SGHKS, CDR2 YYEKEE (reference sequence). This CDR3 region has 15 residues. V lost 2 bases to trimming and J lost 4 bases; unmatched junction nucleotides: 6. The CDR3 DNA reads as TGTGCCAGCAGCTTCGGACAGGGGGAAGGATACGAGCAGTACTTC. This codes for CASSFGQGEGYEQYF.

V usage is TRBV24-1 and J usage is TRBJ2-3; 8 bases match TRBD1. The CDR3 sequence is 23 residues long. The junction had 24 bases not matched to a gene; V was cut back by 0 bases and J by 2 bases. Germline loops: CDR1 KGHDR, CDR2 SFDVKD. The CDR3 region is CATSDLPLLGDRGVPGTTDTQYF. The CDR3 DNA is TGTGCCACCAGTGATTTGCCGCTGCTTGGAGACAGGGGCGTTCCTGGTACCACAGATACGCAGTATTTT.

V gene TRBV3-1 (or the pseudogene TRBV3-2) combines with J gene TRBJ1-2; D gene uncertain. This CDR3 spans 11 amino acids. The germline V gene encodes CDR1 LGHDT and CDR2 YNNKEL (reference sequence). V lost 6 bases, J lost 2 bases, and 4 bases lay in between. CDR3 in amino acids: CASRSNYGYTF. In DNA, the CDR3 is TGTGCCAGCAGAAGCAACTATGGCTACACCTTC.

CDR3 sequence reads: CSASILAGDYEQYF. The CDR3 DNA is TGCAGTGCTAGTATCCTAGCGGGAGACTACGAGCAGTACTTC. The chain couples TRBV20-1 to TRBJ2-7; TRBD2 aligns across 10 bases. With 3 bases clipped from V and 3 bases from J, the junction kept 5 bases outside the gene matches. The CDR3 has 14 residues. Per the germline V gene, CDR1 is DFQATT and CDR2 is SNEGSKA (reference sequence).

J is TRBJ2-3 and V is TRBV7-2, with 8 bases identical to TRBD1. Trimming cost V 8 bases and J 3 bases; bases outside gene matches: 10. CDR3 size: 15 residues. Germline V gene lookup returns CDR1 SGHTA and CDR2 FQGNSA. CDR3 residues: CASGSSGGRTDTQYF. DNA of the CDR3: TGTGCCAGCGGTTCTTCAGGGGGCAGGACAGATACGCAGTATTTT.

The rearrangement uses TRBV7-6 and TRBJ1-1, with D unclear. Per the germline V gene, CDR1 is SGHVS and CDR2 is FNYEAQ. Trimming removed 1 base at V and 2 bases at J, with 11 bases between. The CDR3 consists of 15 residues. As DNA, the CDR3 is TGTGCCAGCAGCTTAGGGCGGGTAGGAAACACTGAAGCTTTCTTT. Residues: CASSLGRVGNTEAFF.

V is TRBV27 and J is TRBJ2-1; 13 bases match TRBD2. The V gene's germline CDR1 is MNHEY and CDR2 SMNVEV (reference sequence). This CDR3 spans 15 amino acids. Trimming took 3 bases from V and 9 from J; bases not matched to a gene: 5. The CDR3 loop reads CASSLTSGRLGEQFF. The CDR3 DNA reads as TGTGCCAGCAGTTTGACTAGCGGGAGGTTAGGTGAGCAGTTCTTC.

This rearrangement joins TRBV12-3 or TRBV12-4 to TRBJ1-1, with 9 bases fitting TRBD1. This CDR3 region has 13 residues. The J segment lost 4 bases and the V segment lost 6 bases, leaving 3 bases of the junction unmatched. The CDR3 loop reads CASRTGQGTEAFF. As DNA, the CDR3 is TGTGCCAGCAGGACGGGACAGGGCACTGAAGCTTTCTTT.

This clone was detected only once. The CDR3 coding sequence is TGTGCCAGCAGTCCAGGGACAGGGGAGTCTGGCTACACCTTC. It codes for CASSPGTGESGYTF. The chain links TRBV3-1 (or the pseudogene TRBV3-2) to TRBJ1-2, with 10 bases matching TRBD1. J gave up 7 bases and V 6 bases, and 8 bases lay outside the gene matches. The length of the CDR3 is 14 residues. Germline V gene lookup returns CDR1 LGHDT and CDR2 YNNKEL (reference sequence).

This clone has only a few counts. The chain combines TRBV12-3 or TRBV12-4 with TRBJ1-2; 8 bases map to TRBD1. The CDR3 sequence is 13 residues long. V trimming: 3 bases; J trimming: 10 bases; junction bases outside the gene matches: 7. The DNA for the CDR3 is TGTGCCAGCAGTTTTATCGGACAGGGAGTCTACACCTTC. This sequence encodes CASSFIGQGVYTF.

This chain joins TRBV18 and TRBJ2-7; the match to TRBD1 covers 8 bases. Germline V gene sequence: CDR1 KGHSH, CDR2 LQKENI. V shed 3 bases and J 3 bases; nucleotides not matched to a gene: 4. The CDR3 has 14 residues. The CDR3, as DNA: TGTGCCAGCTCACCCGCAACAGGGGGCTACGAGCAGTACTTC. It encodes CASSPATGGYEQYF.

In its sample, this clone was seen once. The genes are TRBV7-2 and TRBJ1-4; TRBD1 might be the D (6 bases). The ends were cut back, 4 bases at V and 7 bases at J, with 16 bases in the middle. The germline V gene encodes CDR1 SGHTA and CDR2 FQGNSA. The CDR3 covers 15 residues. CDR3 protein: CASSSTGTQGEKLFF. For the CDR3, the DNA is TGTGCCAGCAGCTCTACAGGGACGCAGGGTGAAAAACTGTTTTTT. The variable domain in full, completed from reference TRBV7-2 and TRBJ1-4, reads GAGVSQSPSNKVTEKGKDVELRCDPISGHTALYWYRQSLGQGLEFLIYFQGNSAPDKSGLPSDRFSAERTGGSVSTLTIQRTQQEDSAVYLCASSSTGTQGEKLFFGSGTQLSVL.

The chain recombines TRBV19 with TRBJ2-4; the D gene is possibly TRBD1 (6 bases). Per germline, CDR1 LNHDA and CDR2 SQIVND (reference sequence). CDR3 length equals 17 residues. Trimming took off 4 bases at V and 1 base at J, with 17 bases between the two ends. The DNA of the CDR3 is TGTGCCAGTAGTAGATCTAGGGGGTCCTTGGCCAAAAACATTCAGTACTTC. It encodes CASSRSRGSLAKNIQYF.

This clone was seen a few times. This chain connects TRBV28 to TRBJ1-1; a weak D match, TRBD1 (6 bases). This CDR3 has 14 amino acids. Germline loops: CDR1 MDHEN, CDR2 SYDVKM. Trimming left V 4 bases short and J 0 bases short, with 9 bases between. The CDR3 DNA sequence: TGTGCCAGCAGTTACGGGACACTGAACACTGAAGCTTTCTTT. Translating gives CASSYGTLNTEAFF.

The chain is built from TRBV18 and TRBJ2-5; a possible D gene is TRBD1 (6 bases). Germline V gene lookup returns CDR1 KGHSH and CDR2 LQKENI. The CDR3 consists of 15 residues. The germline V and J ends were trimmed by 1 base and 7 bases, with 16 bases remaining between them. The CDR3 is CASSPQDSQRMTQYF. The CDR3 DNA reads TGTGCCAGCTCACCACAGGACAGCCAGCGGATGACCCAGTACTTC. Together with reference TRBV18 and TRBJ2-5, the CDR3 gives the full variable domain: NAGVMQNPRHLVRRRGQEARLRCSPMKGHSHVYWYRQLPEEGLKFMVYLQKENIIDESGMPKERFSAEFPKEGPSILRIQQVVRGDSAAYFCASSPQDSQRMTQYFGPGTRLLVL.

This chain uses TRBV30 with TRBJ2-7; D gene uncertain. The CDR3 covers 12 residues. CDR1 is GTSNPN, CDR2 SVGIG, per germline (reference sequence). V was shortened by 0 bases and J by 6 bases, with 9 bases between the two germline ends. Here the CDR3 reads CAWSVAGLEQYF. The CDR3 nucleotides read TGTGCCTGGAGTGTAGCAGGCCTCGAGCAGTACTTC. The entire variable domain, with the rest obtained from reference TRBV30 and TRBJ2-7, is as follows: SQTIHQWPATLVQPVGSPLSLECTVEGTSNPNLYWYRQAAGRGLQLLFYSVGIGQISSEVPQNLSASRPQDRQFILSSKKLLLSDSGFYLCAWSVAGLEQYFGPGTRLTVT.